This TCR beta chain was obtained from a study of T-cell reconstitution after alpha-beta-depleted transplantation in children. Study-wide points: From surviving recipient T cells and thymic progenitors came the high day-60 TCRbeta diversity observed in some patients. Several hundred rapidly expanded clones from non-depleted graft cells reportedly supplied alpha-beta T cells about two months post-transplant. The authors attributed T-cell counts and diversity one year after transplant mostly to newly produced T cells.

The ends were cut back, 0 bases at V and 5 bases at J, with 16 bases in the middle. The CDR3 is 15 residues long. Germline CDR1 and CDR2: DFQATT and SNEGSKA (reference sequence). In this sample, this clonotype turned up many times. What it recognizes is unknown. Using unique molecular identifiers, the investigators prepared the TCRbeta library. TCRdb analysed the PCR reads with MiXCR anew, one entry per CDR3 protein. The sample carries approximately 630,000 distinct CDR3 sequences, under 15% recorded once. The specimen was PBMCs, collected before TCRalphabeta/CD19-depleted stem cell transplant. The TCR was taken from a girl aged 2-9 years with congenital amegakaryocytic thrombocytopenia, due to receive a stem cell transplant. The rearrangement joins TRBV20-1 to TRBJ2-5; the D is unclear. The CDR3 protein is CSARDFRRAKETQYF. The CDR3 DNA is TGCAGTGCTAGAGATTTTCGACGCGCTAAGGAGACCCAGTACTTC.